These 7 T cell receptor beta chains were all obtained from the same sample, sequenced in a study of beta chain features in type 1 diabetes. Their recognized antigens are unknown. Broader study findings: Moderate but significant shortening of TCRB CDR3s was recorded in all four CD4+ subsets from Type 1 diabetes patients.

The whole isolated RNA underwent reverse transcription, so sequencing captured expressed TCRB transcripts. Clones were read by immunoSEQ multiplex PCR, and TCRdb kept only the in-frame ones, dropping some. The sample holds almost 350,000 clones, about a tenth seen once. The specimen was central memory CD4+ T cells from blood. All receptors come from a man under 40 with type 1 diabetes.

V and J are TRBV4-3 and TRBJ1-6, with D perhaps TRBD1 (5 bases). This CDR3 contains 16 residues. Trimming pared 4 bases from V and 7 bases from J, leaving 17 bases between. Germline assignment: CDR1 LGHNA and CDR2 YSLEER. CDR3: CASSPVARDPNSPLHF. The CDR3 DNA reads TGCGCCAGCAGCCCGGTCGCCCGGGACCCAAATTCACCCCTCCACTTT.

This chain connects TRBV27 to TRBJ2-5, with 9 positions matching TRBD2. This CDR3 spans 17 amino acids. Germline CDR1 MNHEY, CDR2 SMNVEV (reference sequence). Unmatched junction bases numbered 9, after V lost 3 bases and J lost 1 base. The CDR3 bases are TGTGCCAGCAGTTTTATGGGGCTAGCGGGGATCCAAGAGACCCAGTACTTC. Translation gives CASSFMGLAGIQETQYF.

CDR3 sequence: CASGPPSGSYEQYF. CDR3 in DNA: TGTGCCAGCGGGCCTCCTAGCGGCTCCTACGAGCAGTACTTC. The V call is TRBV28, the J call TRBJ2-7; TRBD2 agrees at 7 bases. This CDR3 comprises 14 residues. V lost 8 bases and J lost 0; bases outside the gene matches: 7. Per germline, CDR1 MDHEN and CDR2 SYDVKM.

The genes are TRBV30 and TRBJ1-1, with a weak D call TRBD1 (5 bases). This CDR3 is 13 amino acids long. Trimming removed 5 bases at V and 4 bases at J, with 14 bases between. Germline CDR1 reads GTSNPN; CDR2 reads SVGIG (reference sequence). In nucleotides, the CDR3 is TGTGCCTGGTGGGTTGGGGGTCGCACTGAAGCTTTCTTT. It specifies CAWWVGGRTEAFF.

This clone has ten or more counts. J is TRBJ2-1 and V is TRBV4-2; no clear D. The germline CDR1 and CDR2 sequences are LGHNA and YNFKEQ. This CDR3 contains 16 residues. Between the trimmed V and J ends, which lost 1 base and 0 bases, there was a span of 10 bases. CDR3 amino acids: CASSQVGWDSYNEQFF. The CDR3 DNA reads TGTGCCAGCAGCCAAGTCGGCTGGGACTCCTACAATGAGCAGTTCTTC.

The V and J genes are TRBV28 and TRBJ1-1, with 7 bases that match TRBD1. Per germline, CDR1 MDHEN and CDR2 SYDVKM. V shed 4 bases and J 0 bases; nucleotides not matched to a gene: 5. The CDR3 has 15 amino acids. The CDR3, as DNA: TGTGCCAGCAGTTCGTCAGGGGGGCTGAACACTGAAGCTTTCTTT. This codes for CASSSSGGLNTEAFF.

This clone was recorded at least ten times. The chain uses TRBV2 and TRBJ2-1; D is unclear. The germline V gene encodes CDR1 SNHLY and CDR2 FYNNEI. V lost 0 bases to trimming and J lost 3 bases, with 12 bases between them. The CDR3 is 16 amino acids. The CDR3 DNA sequence: TGTGCCAGCAGTGAAGCGGTGCCCGTGATCTACAATGAGCAGTTCTTC. This translates into CASSEAVPVIYNEQFF.